The entry below describes one TCR beta chain. This sample is drawn from a study of blood T cell repertoires in COVID-19. The overall study: COVID-19 samples from acute and convalescent phases originated in the United States, Italy and Spain. PBMCs, B-cell-depleted T cells, or T cells were the source of the cDNA or gDNA that made up the material.

Method: immunoSEQ multiplex PCR; TCRdb's copy keeps in-frame clones and lacks some. Of 340,000 or so clones in the sample, around four fifths were seen once. CDR3 length: 15 residues. V lost 3 bases and J lost 3; bases outside the gene matches: 7. CDR1 is DFQATT and CDR2 is SNEGSKA in the germline V gene (reference sequence). This chain links TRBV20-1 with TRBJ1-5, with TRBD1 identical over 8 bases. Material for sequencing was peripheral blood. The clonotype comes from a man aged 25 to 40 with active or convalescent COVID-19. The DNA for the CDR3 is TGCAGTGCTAGTAAACAGGGGGACAACAATCAGCCCCAGCATTTT. Translating gives CSASKQGDNNQPQHF.